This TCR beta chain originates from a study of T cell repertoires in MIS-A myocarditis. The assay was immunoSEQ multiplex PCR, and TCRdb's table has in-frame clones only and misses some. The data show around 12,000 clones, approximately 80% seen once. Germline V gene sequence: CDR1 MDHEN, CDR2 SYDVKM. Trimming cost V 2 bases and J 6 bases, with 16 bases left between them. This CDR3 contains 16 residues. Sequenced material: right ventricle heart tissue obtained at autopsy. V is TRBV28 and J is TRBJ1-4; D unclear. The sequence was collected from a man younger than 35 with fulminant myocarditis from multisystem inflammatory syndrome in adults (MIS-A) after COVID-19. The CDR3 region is CASSLVTDIGDEKLFF. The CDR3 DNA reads TGTGCCAGCAGTTTAGTTACAGACATTGGAGATGAAAAACTGTTTTTT.